Shown below are 25 T cell receptor beta chains from a single sample sequenced in a study of CD8 T cells in Susac syndrome. The RNA, roughly 0.5 to 1 ug, was put through reverse transcription using random hexamers. TCRdb redid the calling of the immunoSEQ multiplex PCR reads with MiXCR, one entry per CDR3 protein. The sample has about 170,000 distinct CDR3 sequences, roughly 95% seen once; the top ten hold 0.095% to 0.15%. Sequenced material: CD4+ T cells from PBMCs. Receptors originate from a human donor with Susac syndrome.

This chain uses TRBV4-2 with TRBJ2-1; 9 bases fit TRBD1. This CDR3 is 14 amino acids long. The germline CDR1 and CDR2 sequences are LGHNA and YNFKEQ. Trimming at V came to 4 bases and at J to 2 bases, leaving 0 bases not matched to a gene. The CDR3 protein is CASSRQGAYNEQFF. The CDR3 bases are TGTGCCAGCAGCCGACAGGGGGCCTACAATGAGCAGTTCTTC.

The chain links TRBV18 to TRBJ1-1; the D gene is possibly TRBD1 (5 bases). The V end was cut by 8 bases, the J end by 0 bases, with 10 bases between. The germline V gene has CDR1 KGHSH and CDR2 LQKENI. CDR3 length equals 13 residues. CDR3 coding DNA: TGTGCCAGCAGAAGGGACTTGAACACTGAAGCTTTCTTT. Translating gives CASRRDLNTEAFF.

This chain connects TRBV29-1 to TRBJ2-2; D might be TRBD2 (6 bases). Between the trimmed V and J ends, which lost 4 bases and 0 bases, there was a span of 12 bases. This CDR3 region has 15 residues. Germline CDR1 reads SQVTM; CDR2 reads ANQGSEA. The CDR3 sequence is CSVGGRPPNTGELFF. CDR3 DNA: TGCAGCGTTGGAGGGAGGCCTCCGAACACCGGGGAGCTGTTTTTT.

The V gene is TRBV10-3, the J gene TRBJ2-7, with 7 bases that match TRBD2. The CDR3 extends over 13 amino acids. The V and J ends lost 8 bases and 6 bases, in that order; junction bases with no gene match: 10. Germline CDR1 ENHRY, CDR2 SYGVKD. CDR3 sequence: CAIDNGRRGEQYF. The CDR3 coding sequence is TGTGCCATCGACAACGGGAGGCGCGGCGAGCAGTACTTC.

The chain uses TRBV15 and TRBJ1-2; 8 positions match TRBD1. The CDR3 has 13 residues. The germline gives CDR1 LNHNV, CDR2 YYDKDF (reference sequence). Trimming removed 1 base from V and 10 bases from J; junction bases left unmatched: 5. CDR3 in DNA: TGTGCCACCAGCAGAGGACAGGGGTACTTCTACACCTTC. As protein: CATSRGQGYFYTF.

This clonotype was recorded once. This CDR3 is CASRRQASLEQYF. For the CDR3, the DNA is TGTGCCAGTCGCCGACAGGCTTCCCTCGAGCAGTACTTC. V and J are TRBV7-2 and TRBJ2-7, with a tentative D call TRBD1 (6 bases). This CDR3 contains 13 residues. Trimming took off 9 bases at V and 6 bases at J, with 18 bases between the two ends. In germline, CDR1 is SGHTA, CDR2 FQGNSA. Filled out from reference TRBV7-2 and TRBJ2-7, the complete variable domain reads GAGVSQSPSNKVTEKGKDVELRCDPISGHTALYWYRQSLGQGLEFLIYFQGNSAPDKSGLPSDRFSAERTGGSVSTLTIQRTQQEDSAVYLCASRRQASLEQYFGPGTRLTVT.

V is TRBV25-1 and J is TRBJ2-7; no definite D call. The germline CDR1 and CDR2 sequences are MGHDK and SYGVNS. This CDR3 is 14 amino acids long. V was pared by 6 bases and J by 0 bases, with 12 bases between. The CDR3 reads CASSSLGDSYEQYF. In DNA, the CDR3 is TGTGCCAGCAGCTCCCTGGGCGACTCCTACGAGCAGTACTTC.

Only one count was recorded for this clonotype. V usage is TRBV5-4 and J usage is TRBJ2-2; no clear D gene. The CDR3 covers 14 residues. The ends were cut back, 2 bases at V and 7 bases at J, with 12 bases in the middle. Germline CDR1 is SGHNT and CDR2 is YYREEE (reference sequence). The CDR3 here is CASSLYGVNGELFF. The CDR3 DNA is TGTGCCAGCAGCTTATACGGAGTGAACGGGGAGCTGTTTTTT.

The chain joins TRBV30 to TRBJ1-2, with 8 positions matching TRBD1. The CDR3 is 13 residues long. The junction had 5 bases not matched to a gene; V was cut back by 1 base and J by 7 bases. Germline values: CDR1 GTSNPN, CDR2 SVGIG (reference sequence). The CDR3 DNA follows: TGTGCCTGGAGTGAACGGACAGGGACTGGCTACACCTTC. Translation: CAWSERTGTGYTF.

The V call is TRBV19, the J call TRBJ2-1; D is perhaps TRBD1 (6 bases). Trimming removed 6 bases at V and 7 bases at J, with 7 bases between. The CDR3 totals 11 residues. CDR1 and CDR2 (germline): LNHDA, SQIVND (reference sequence). The CDR3, as DNA: TGTGCCAGTAGGGACAGAAATGAGCAGTTCTTC. Protein sequence: CASRDRNEQFF.

This chain connects TRBV20-1 to TRBJ1-2, with TRBD1 matching 10 bases. The CDR3 is made up of 15 amino acids. CDR1 DFQATT and CDR2 SNEGSKA come from the germline V gene (reference sequence). V lost 5 bases to trimming and J lost 7 bases; unmatched junction nucleotides: 13. The CDR3 sequence: CSADPPGTGEGGYTF. CDR3 nucleotide sequence: TGCAGTGCTGACCCCCCCGGGACAGGGGAGGGTGGCTACACCTTC.

CDR3 in DNA: TGCAGTGCTAGAGATCTCTACAGGGAGAATCAGCCCCAGCATTTT. It yields the protein CSARDLYRENQPQHF. The chain carries TRBV20-1 and TRBJ1-5, with D maybe TRBD1 (6 bases). The V end lost 0 bases, the J end lost 4 bases, and 13 bases lay between the germline ends. The CDR3 has 15 residues. Germline V gene sequence: CDR1 DFQATT, CDR2 SNEGSKA (reference sequence).

The chain carries TRBV28 and TRBJ2-7; D remains unclear. CDR3 size: 15 residues. CDR1 and CDR2 (germline): MDHEN, SYDVKM. Trimming removed 8 bases at V and 6 bases at J, with 23 bases between. The CDR3 nucleotides read TGTGCCAGCTCGGAATCAGCCGGCACAATTGGCGAGCAGTACTTC. This gives the protein CASSESAGTIGEQYF.

CDR3 loop: CASSSRLAGELFF. The CDR3 coding sequence is TGTGCCAGCAGTTCCCGGCTGGCCGGGGAGCTGTTTTTT. The chain employs TRBV12-3 or TRBV12-4 and TRBJ2-2; no firm D call. The CDR3 loop spans 13 amino acids. V lost 4 bases and J 6 bases, leaving 9 bases between the germline ends.

The chain is built from TRBV12-3 or TRBV12-4 and TRBJ2-4; D is unclear. CDR3 length: 14 amino acids. V lost 3 bases and J lost 2, with 8 bases in between. The CDR3 nucleotides read TGTGCCAGCAGTTTGGGCAGCTCCAAAAACATTCAGTACTTC. It is translated as CASSLGSSKNIQYF.

The CDR3 protein is CASSNFGRGNTEAFF. As DNA, the CDR3 is TGTGCCAGCAGCAACTTCGGTCGGGGGAACACTGAAGCTTTCTTT. The gene calls are TRBV7-9 and TRBJ1-1; D is unclear. V shed 5 bases and J shed 1 base, with 14 bases lying between them. Germline V gives CDR1 SEHNR, CDR2 FQNEAQ (reference sequence). CDR3 length: 15 residues.

V usage is TRBV7-3 and J usage is TRBJ1-1; D might be TRBD1 (6 bases). Deletions cut 5 bases from V and 4 bases from J, with 11 bases between. Germline V gives CDR1 SGHTA, CDR2 FQGTGA. CDR3 length equals 13 residues. CDR3 loop: CASSVQGFTEAFF. For the CDR3, the DNA is TGTGCCAGCAGCGTACAGGGTTTCACTGAAGCTTTCTTT.

This chain connects TRBV30 to TRBJ2-5; tentatively, D is TRBD1 (5 bases). The CDR3 covers 15 residues. CDR1 and CDR2 (germline): GTSNPN, SVGIG (reference sequence). V dropped 0 bases and J dropped 2 bases, with 13 bases sitting between them. The CDR3 spells CAWSVGQAYQETQYF. Here the CDR3 DNA reads TGTGCCTGGAGTGTGGGGCAGGCCTATCAAGAGACCCAGTACTTC.

The chain employs TRBV28 and TRBJ2-2; weak D call: TRBD2 (6 bases). V was trimmed by 2 bases and J by 8 bases, leaving 12 bases between them. This CDR3 region has 14 residues. CDR1 is MDHEN and CDR2 is SYDVKM in the germline V gene. DNA of the CDR3: TGTGCCAGCAGTTTAATCGGGAGCTTTGGGGAGCTGTTTTTT. It encodes CASSLIGSFGELFF. Full variable domain (outside the CDR3, taken from reference TRBV28 and TRBJ2-2): DVKVTQSSRYLVKRTGEKVFLECVQDMDHENMFWYRQDPGLGLRLIYFSYDVKMKEKGDIPEGYSVSREKKERFSLILESASTNQTSMYLCASSLIGSFGELFFGEGSRLTVL.

The genes are TRBV28 and TRBJ2-7; the D gene is possibly TRBD2 (5 bases). V lost 5 bases, J lost 7 bases, and 12 bases lay in between. This CDR3 is built from 12 residues. Germline V gives CDR1 MDHEN, CDR2 SYDVKM. CDR3 DNA: TGTGCCAGCAGTCGGGGATCGGGGGAGCAGTACTTC. Translated, it gives CASSRGSGEQYF. Full variable domain (missing parts from reference TRBV28 and TRBJ2-7): DVKVTQSSRYLVKRTGEKVFLECVQDMDHENMFWYRQDPGLGLRLIYFSYDVKMKEKGDIPEGYSVSREKKERFSLILESASTNQTSMYLCASSRGSGEQYFGPGTRLTVT.

The rearrangement joins TRBV2 to TRBJ2-7; D not certain. This CDR3 region has 10 residues. V gave up 3 bases and J gave up 5 bases, with 2 bases separating them. Per germline, CDR1 SNHLY and CDR2 FYNNEI. In DNA form, the CDR3 reads TGTGCCAGCAGTGATCACGAGCAGTACGTC. Translation gives CASSDHEQYV.

The chain combines TRBV7-3 with TRBJ1-4; weak D call: TRBD1 (5 bases). The V gene lost 0 bases and the J gene lost 11 bases, with 10 bases spanning the gap. The CDR3 consists of 13 residues. The V gene's germline CDR1 is SGHTA and CDR2 FQGTGA. The chain's CDR3 is CASSLTSGDKLFF. CDR3 DNA sequence: TGTGCCAGCAGCTTAACGTCGGGGGATAAACTGTTTTTT.

This rearrangement joins TRBV29-1 to TRBJ1-2; weak D call: TRBD1 (6 bases). V was clipped by 4 bases and J by 3 bases, with 9 bases between them. From germline, CDR1 is SQVTM and CDR2 ANQGSEA. The CDR3 totals 12 residues. CDR3 in amino acids: CSVVEGDYGYTF. The CDR3 nucleotides read TGCAGCGTTGTTGAGGGGGACTATGGCTACACCTTC.

The chain is built from TRBV12-3 or TRBV12-4 and TRBJ1-2; TRBD1 matches at 9 bases. This CDR3 is built from 14 residues. Trimming took 5 bases from V and 6 from J; bases not matched to a gene: 7. The CDR3 loop reads CASSRTGVVDGYTF. The CDR3 DNA reads as TGTGCCAGCAGTCGGACAGGGGTGGTGGATGGCTACACCTTC.

The chain joins TRBV5-1 to TRBJ1-2; D uncertain. The CDR3 extends over 18 amino acids. Trimming left V 0 bases short and J 4 bases short, with 22 bases between. Germline-derived CDR1 and CDR2 are SGHRS and YFSETQ. The CDR3 DNA is TGCGCCAGCAGCTTGGCCTTCACGGGCCCCCGGACGGGCTATGGCTACACCTTC. Its protein product is CASSLAFTGPRTGYGYTF. Full variable domain (outside the CDR3, taken from reference TRBV5-1 and TRBJ1-2): KAGVTQTPRYLIKTRGQQVTLSCSPISGHRSVSWYQQTPGQGLQFLFEYFSETQRNKGNFPGRFSGRQFSNSRSEMNVSTLELGDSALYLCASSLAFTGPRTGYGYTFGSGTRLTVV.